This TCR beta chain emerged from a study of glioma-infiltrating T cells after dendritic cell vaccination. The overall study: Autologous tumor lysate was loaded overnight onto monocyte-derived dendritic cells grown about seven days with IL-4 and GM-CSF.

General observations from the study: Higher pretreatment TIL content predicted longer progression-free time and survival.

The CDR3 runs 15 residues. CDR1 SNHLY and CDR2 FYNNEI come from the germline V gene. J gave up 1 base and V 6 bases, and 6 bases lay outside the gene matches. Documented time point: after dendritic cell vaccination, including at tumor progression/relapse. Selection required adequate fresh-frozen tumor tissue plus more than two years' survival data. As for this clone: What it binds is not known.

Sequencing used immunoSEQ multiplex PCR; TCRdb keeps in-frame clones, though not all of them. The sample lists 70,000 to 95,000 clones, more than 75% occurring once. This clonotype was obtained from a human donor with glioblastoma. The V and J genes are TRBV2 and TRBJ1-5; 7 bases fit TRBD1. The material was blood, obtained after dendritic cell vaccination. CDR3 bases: TGTGCCAGCAGCTCGTGGGGACAGAGCAATCAGCCCCAGCATTTT. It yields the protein CASSSWGQSNQPQHF.